This paragraph covers one T cell receptor (beta chain) sequence. Its recognized antigen is unknown. Base-call qualities are not available, and no considerably larger clone is one nucleotide away. The data are from a study of T cell responses to AZD1222 COVID-19 vaccine (dated by TCRdb to 2020 to 2023). Context from the whole study: TCR sequencing was performed for about 250 trial participants, of whom roughly 200 were given two doses of AZD1222 and approximately 25 were given two doses of MenACWY control vaccine. Enrollment into the trials was organized by age into subgroups of 18-55, 56-69 and 70-plus years, and those subgroups contained 148, 28 and 57 TCR-sequenced participants, respectively.

CDR1 and CDR2 are read off the germline V gene as KGHSH and LQKENI. The CDR3 starts with the cysteine, ends with the phenylalanine, and has 13 residues. The sequence is cut down to CDR3 DNA, 39 bases in frame from base 1. V drops 6 bases and J drops 2 bases, leaving 10 bases in between. The CDR3 regions of human TCRbeta chains were analyzed by immunosequencing. Regarding the original processing steps: TCRs in the repertoires were matched against a reference library of SARS-CoV-2-specific TCRs that had been generated with the MIRA antigen-specificity platform. Breadth was defined as the fraction of unique TCRs that were SARS-CoV-2-associated. Depth was defined as the fraction of total T cells that were SARS-CoV-2-associated. Using the MIRA data, each spike-specific TCR was mapped to the spike region that the TCR reacts to and placed in a CD4 or CD8 class. Log10-transformed breadth and depth values were compared by one-way ANOVA with Sidak's multiple comparisons tests. TCRdb took this table from immuneACCESS and kept in-frame rearrangements with V and J called. Such tables lack part of the clones; where checked against another copy, unresolved V genes explain under half of the gap, and the rest is unexplained. The V and J calls and clone size were taken over from that table, and D and trimming were inferred from the DNA. The sample profile shows about 120,000 clones; about 85% of them were found once. Roughly 3.1% of the sample goes to the ten largest clones.

This specimen's time point label, per the study, means: about 28 days (+/-7) after the second vaccine dose. AZD1222 recipients with second doses at about 4 weeks or about 12 weeks were pooled, because spike-specific TCR depth and breadth did not differ between schedules. Vaccinee samples were obtained from the UK trials COV001 and COV002, which included a single-blind randomized controlled phase 2/3 trial of AZD1222 (ChAdOx1 nCoV-19) in healthy adults. Trial participant PBMC samples were collected at day 0 and day 28 after the second dose for TCRbeta chain sequencing. What the work shows at the level of the full study, not this receptor alone: After two AZD1222 doses, spike-specific TCR breadth and depth were significantly higher than at day 0 and than in MenACWY recipients. Nearly half of unique spike-specific TCRs reportedly recognized epitopes outside regions mutated in the B.1.351 and B.1.1.7 variants. CD4 TCRs associated with the vaccine covered the entire spike protein, and the dominant responses were in regions 160-218 and 743-854. Because no samples from the day 14 peak response were available, repertoires could be characterized only after the peak T cell response. Only five or six AZD1222 recipients were SARS-CoV-2 seropositive at baseline, limiting conclusions about previously exposed vaccinees. The 56-69-year group was small, and its depth increase did not reach significance, likely because of low power. Participants were mostly white British, with more females than males. The authors suggested clonal diversity may have been underestimated.

The receptor chain draws on TRBV18 and TRBJ2-5; the D gene is possibly TRBD1, with 6 bases matching. Sequenced material: peripheral blood, taken 28 days after the second AZD1222 dose. The sequence derives from an adult who received the AZD1222 COVID-19 vaccine. The DNA reads as follows: TGTGCCAGCTCGCCCGGACAGCAAGAGACCCAGTACTTC. Its protein is CASSPGQQETQYF.